Detailed here is one TCR beta chain. These data come from a study of blood T cell repertoires in COVID-19. Background on the study: There were acute and convalescent COVID-19 samples, and they came from the United States, Italy and Spain.

Original methodology: Amplified reference gene primers provided the basis for estimating nucleated cell counts. Assay used: immunoSEQ multiplex PCR; TCRdb lists only in-frame clones, some missing. V, J and clone size are those of that table, while D and trimming were read from the DNA. The sample includes about 45,000 clones, about nine tenths seen only once; the top ten take 12%. The germline CDR1 and CDR2 sequences are ENHRY and SYGVKD. V was trimmed by 6 bases and J by 5 bases, leaving 7 bases between them. The CDR3 is made up of 11 amino acids. The chain links TRBV10-3 to TRBJ2-5; D possibly corresponds to TRBD1 (6 bases). This clonotype was obtained from a human donor in a cohort sampled during active COVID-19. Sequencing input: peripheral blood. CDR3 loop: CAISDRETQYF. In nucleotides, the CDR3 is TGTGCCATCAGCGACAGGGAGACCCAGTACTTC.